The 27 T cell receptor beta chains in this list originate from one sample, sequenced in a study of blood T cell repertoires in COVID-19. TCRdb's copy holds only in-frame clones and misses some; the assay was immunoSEQ multiplex PCR. Among more than 35,000 clones listed, approximately 90% were seen once. Sequencing was carried out using peripheral blood. Receptor source: a human donor in a cohort sampled during active COVID-19.

The chain combines TRBV29-1 with TRBJ2-3; TRBD2 agrees at 9 bases. CDR1 and CDR2 from the germline V gene are SQVTM and ANQGSEA. V was clipped by 4 bases and J by 1 base; unmatched bases: 6. The CDR3 consists of 15 residues. CDR3 nucleotides: TGCAGCGTTGCGGACGCGGGGGGGCGCACAGATACGCAGTATTTT. Translating it yields CSVADAGGRTDTQYF.

This clone was recorded once. The chain combines TRBV5-1 with TRBJ2-7; 9 positions match TRBD2. This CDR3 region has 14 residues. With 0 bases clipped from V and 7 bases from J, the junction kept 5 bases outside the gene matches. The germline V gene encodes CDR1 SGHRS and CDR2 YFSETQ. The CDR3 coding sequence is TGCGCCAGCAGCTTGGGACTAGCGGTAAGGGAGCAGTACTTC. Its translation is CASSLGLAVREQYF. Complete variable domain (other parts from reference TRBV5-1 and TRBJ2-7): KAGVTQTPRYLIKTRGQQVTLSCSPISGHRSVSWYQQTPGQGLQFLFEYFSETQRNKGNFPGRFSGRQFSNSRSEMNVSTLELGDSALYLCASSLGLAVREQYFGPGTRLTVT.

The CDR3 protein is CASSLLGAGELFF. CDR3 sequence (DNA): TGTGCCAGCAGCCTTCTAGGGGCCGGGGAGCTGTTTTTT. The V gene is TRBV6-5, the J gene TRBJ2-2, with a possible D match to TRBD1 (5 bases). Between the trimmed V and J ends, which lost 6 bases and 6 bases, there was a span of 11 bases. The germline gives CDR1 MNHEY, CDR2 SVGAGI. CDR3 length: 13 amino acids.

The chain joins TRBV18 to TRBJ2-7, with a possible D match to TRBD1 (5 bases). Trimming stripped 6 bases from V and 0 bases from J, with 12 bases between. This CDR3 region has 14 residues. In germline, CDR1 is KGHSH, CDR2 LQKENI. The CDR3 is CASSPDKTSYEQYF. The CDR3 bases are TGTGCCAGCTCCCCGGACAAAACCTCCTACGAGCAGTACTTC.

This sequence joins TRBV6-1 and TRBJ1-5, with D possibly being TRBD1 (5 bases). V lost 1 base, J lost 0 bases, and 16 bases lay in between. The CDR3 totals 18 residues. Germline-derived CDR1 and CDR2 are MNHNS and SASEGT. The CDR3 DNA follows: TGTGCCAGCAGTGAAGAAGGACCCCAGGGTTATAGCAATCAGCCCCAGCATTTT. This codes for CASSEEGPQGYSNQPQHF.

This clone is medium-sized within its sample. This chain joins TRBV27 and TRBJ2-3; possibly TRBD1 for D (6 bases). V was trimmed by 4 bases and J by 0 bases, leaving 11 bases between them. This CDR3 is 15 amino acids long. In germline, CDR1 is MNHEY, CDR2 SMNVEV (reference sequence). The DNA of the CDR3 is TGTGCCAGCAGTTGGGGACACCCTAGCACAGATACGCAGTATTTT. It translates to CASSWGHPSTDTQYF.

This CDR3 is CASRQGTYEQYF. Here the CDR3 DNA reads TGTGCCAGCAGACAGGGTACATACGAGCAGTACTTC. The rearrangement uses TRBV7-9 and TRBJ2-7, with a weak D call TRBD1 (6 bases). This CDR3 is 12 amino acids long. The germline V and J ends were trimmed by 6 bases and 4 bases, with 10 bases remaining between them. Looked up from germline, CDR1 is SEHNR and CDR2 is FQNEAQ (reference sequence).

The chain has TRBV12-5 and TRBJ1-1; D uncertain. CDR1 is LGHNT and CDR2 is FRNRAP in the germline V gene. Between the trimmed V and J ends, which lost 7 bases and 6 bases, there was a span of 15 bases. The CDR3 is made up of 13 amino acids. The CDR3 bases are TGTGCTAGTGCCCCCGGGCGGGCCCCTGAAGCTTTCTTT. Its translation: CASAPGRAPEAFF.

J is TRBJ2-2 and V is TRBV3-1 (or the pseudogene TRBV3-2), with D possibly being TRBD1 (6 bases). The germline gives CDR1 LGHDT, CDR2 YNNKEL (reference sequence). This CDR3 is 15 amino acids long. Trimming left V 2 bases short and J 6 bases short, with 13 bases between. This CDR3 reads CASSQLWGRSGELFF. CDR3 DNA sequence: TGTGCCAGCAGCCAACTCTGGGGGCGGTCCGGGGAGCTGTTTTTT.

The chain carries TRBV5-4 and TRBJ1-1; a weak D match, TRBD1 (5 bases). V was trimmed by 4 bases and J by 3 bases, leaving 10 bases between them. Germline CDR1 reads SGHNT; CDR2 reads YYREEE (reference sequence). The CDR3 runs 13 residues. The CDR3, as DNA: TGTGCCAGCAGCCCGGGGGGGTACACTGAAGCTTTCTTT. This gives the protein CASSPGGYTEAFF.

The sample holds one count of this clone. V usage is TRBV5-4 and J usage is TRBJ2-2; 9 bases line up with TRBD1. Losses at the gene ends were 1 base for V and 11 bases for J; bases not matched to a gene: 9. The CDR3 totals 15 residues. CDR1 and CDR2 from the germline V gene are SGHNT and YYREEE (reference sequence). The CDR3 bases are TGTGCCAGCAGCTTGTTCGGGACAGGGTCCCGTGAGCTGTTTTTT. It is translated as CASSLFGTGSRELFF.

The rearrangement joins TRBV3-1 (or the pseudogene TRBV3-2) to TRBJ1-2; tentatively, D is TRBD1 (5 bases). Per the germline V gene, CDR1 is LGHDT and CDR2 is YNNKEL (reference sequence). The V gene lost 2 bases and the J gene lost 6 bases, with 16 bases spanning the gap. The CDR3 consists of 15 residues. The CDR3 loop reads CASSQLSGQGHGYTF. The CDR3 DNA is TGTGCCAGCAGCCAACTCTCTGGGCAGGGTCATGGCTACACCTTC.

This clone has more than one count but fewer than ten. V and J are TRBV7-6 and TRBJ2-3; the D gene is possibly TRBD2 (6 bases). This CDR3 region has 15 residues. The germline V gene has CDR1 SGHVS and CDR2 FNYEAQ. V lost 4 bases and J lost 2, with 13 bases in between. The CDR3 protein is CASSSTGTFTDTQYF. CDR3 in DNA: TGTGCCAGCAGCTCCACCGGGACTTTCACAGATACGCAGTATTTT.

The chain recombines TRBV3-1 (or the pseudogene TRBV3-2) with TRBJ1-2; TRBD1 aligns across 8 bases. The V and J ends lost 1 base and 2 bases, in that order; junction bases with no gene match: 0. Germline loops: CDR1 LGHDT, CDR2 YNNKEL (reference sequence). CDR3 length: 14 residues. The CDR3: CASSQGTGNYGYTF. The CDR3, as DNA: TGTGCCAGCAGCCAAGGGACAGGGAACTATGGCTACACCTTC.

This rearrangement joins TRBV18 to TRBJ2-5; perhaps TRBD1 as D (6 bases). Deletions cut 4 bases from V and 0 bases from J, with 12 bases between. The V gene's germline CDR1 is KGHSH and CDR2 LQKENI. The CDR3 spans 15 residues. The CDR3 region is CASSHKTGNQETQYF. The CDR3, as DNA: TGTGCCAGCTCACACAAGACAGGAAACCAAGAGACCCAGTACTTC.

The J gene is TRBJ1-1, the V gene TRBV28, with 8 bases that match TRBD1. From germline, CDR1 is MDHEN and CDR2 SYDVKM. V shed 5 bases and J 0 bases; nucleotides not matched to a gene: 5. CDR3 length: 15 residues. The CDR3 nucleotides read TGTGCCAGCAGTCCCCGGACAGGGTTGAACACTGAAGCTTTCTTT. This codes for CASSPRTGLNTEAFF.

The chain combines TRBV4-1 with TRBJ2-1; D is possibly TRBD1 (5 bases). Per germline, CDR1 MGHRA and CDR2 YSYEKL. The CDR3 length is 14 residues. V lost 4 bases and J 10 bases, leaving 17 bases between the germline ends. The CDR3 loop reads CASSPGSFPREQFF. The CDR3 DNA sequence: TGCGCCAGCAGCCCAGGGTCATTCCCGAGGGAGCAGTTCTTC.

J is TRBJ2-2 and V is TRBV11-3; unclear D gene. This CDR3 is 13 amino acids long. V shed 0 bases and J shed 6 bases, with 5 bases lying between them. Germline V CDR1 and CDR2: SGHNT, YENEEA. The CDR3 loop is CASSLDYPGELFF. CDR3 bases: TGTGCCAGCAGCTTAGATTATCCCGGGGAGCTGTTTTTT.

V gene TRBV7-9 combines with J gene TRBJ1-2; TRBD1 aligns across 8 bases. The CDR3 sequence is 13 residues long. CDR1 and CDR2 (germline): SEHNR, FQNEAQ (reference sequence). J lost 8 bases, V lost 1 base, and 3 bases had no gene match. The CDR3 region has the DNA TGTGCCAGCAGCTTAGGGACAGGGTCCGGCTACACCTTC. It codes for CASSLGTGSGYTF.

This chain connects TRBV30 to TRBJ1-2, with D perhaps TRBD1 (6 bases). V lost 0 bases to trimming and J lost 7 bases, with 15 bases between them. The CDR3 is 14 residues long. Germline V gene sequence: CDR1 GTSNPN, CDR2 SVGIG (reference sequence). The CDR3: CAWSVQGRSGGYTF. The DNA of the CDR3 is TGTGCCTGGAGTGTACAGGGACGCTCGGGTGGCTACACCTTC.

This clone occurred a few times. The rearrangement uses TRBV6-1 and TRBJ2-1; D is ambiguous. Trimming took 2 bases from V and 4 from J, leaving 15 bases between them. The CDR3 is made up of 16 amino acids. Per germline, CDR1 MNHNS and CDR2 SASEGT. For the CDR3, the DNA is TGTGCCAGCAGTGAAAATTGGTTTGGTACTTACAATGAGCAGTTCTTC. Protein product: CASSENWFGTYNEQFF.

The V gene is TRBV5-4, the J gene TRBJ1-1; 10 bases fit TRBD1. Germline CDR1 SGHNT, CDR2 YYREEE (reference sequence). After removal of 4 bases from V and 10 bases from J, the junction contained 19 bases not matched to a gene. The CDR3 loop spans 17 amino acids. The CDR3 DNA reads TGTGCCAGCAGCCCCGGGACAGGGGTGAGGGGTCGGGGAGGAGCTTTCTTT. The encoded protein is CASSPGTGVRGRGGAFF.

V is TRBV5-6 and J is TRBJ2-7, with 10 bases that match TRBD1. With V trimmed by 3 bases and J by 4 bases, 4 bases remained unmatched. This CDR3 has 14 amino acids. Germline V CDR1 and CDR2: SGHDT, YYEEEE. The CDR3 region is CASSWDRGRYEQYF. CDR3 DNA sequence: TGTGCCAGCAGCTGGGACAGGGGCAGGTACGAGCAGTACTTC.

The V and J genes are TRBV11-2 and TRBJ1-5; D is possibly TRBD1 (5 bases). In germline, CDR1 is SGHAT, CDR2 FQNNGV. Between the trimmed V and J ends, which lost 0 bases and 5 bases, there was a span of 11 bases. The CDR3 is 15 residues long. The CDR3 nucleotides are TGTGCCAGCAGCTTAGAAGGCCGGGGGGATCAGCCCCAGCATTTT. Protein: CASSLEGRGDQPQHF.

V usage is TRBV12-3 or TRBV12-4 and J usage is TRBJ1-1; TRBD1 matches 9 bases. J gave up 11 bases and V 5 bases, and 6 bases lay outside the gene matches. This CDR3 is built from 12 residues. CDR3 residues: CASSPGTGRAFF. CDR3 nucleotide sequence: TGTGCCAGCAGTCCAGGGACAGGGAGGGCTTTCTTT.

The chain links TRBV7-2 to TRBJ2-4; 8 bases are shared with TRBD1. Germline V gene data show CDR1 as SGHTA and CDR2 as FQGNSA. This CDR3 is built from 17 residues. J was trimmed by 2 bases and V by 0 bases; bases with no gene match: 6. CDR3 amino acids: CASSLARRGLSKNIQYF. The CDR3 DNA sequence: TGTGCCAGCAGCTTAGCGCGCAGGGGGCTCTCCAAAAACATTCAGTACTTC.

This rearrangement joins TRBV25-1 to TRBJ1-6, with TRBD1 identical over 8 bases. Germline values: CDR1 MGHDK, CDR2 SYGVNS. After removal of 3 bases from V and 8 bases from J, the junction contained 9 bases not matched to a gene. There are 16 residues in the CDR3. The CDR3 nucleotides are TGTGCCAGCAGTGATGACTTGACAGGGGCGGATTCACCCCTCCACTTT. Amino acid sequence: CASSDDLTGADSPLHF.